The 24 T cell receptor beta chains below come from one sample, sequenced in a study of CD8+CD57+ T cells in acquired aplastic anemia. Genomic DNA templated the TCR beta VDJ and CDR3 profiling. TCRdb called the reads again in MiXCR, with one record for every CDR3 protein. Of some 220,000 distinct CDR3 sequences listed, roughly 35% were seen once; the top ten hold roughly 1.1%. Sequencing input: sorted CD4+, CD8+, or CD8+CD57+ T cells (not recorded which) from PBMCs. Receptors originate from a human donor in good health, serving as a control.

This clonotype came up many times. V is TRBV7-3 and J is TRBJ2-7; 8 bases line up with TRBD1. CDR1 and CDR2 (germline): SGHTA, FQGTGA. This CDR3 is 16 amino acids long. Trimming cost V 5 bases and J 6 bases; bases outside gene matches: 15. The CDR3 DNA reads TGTGCCAGCAGCCTCCATCCGCCAGGGGGCACCTCCGAGCAGTACTTC. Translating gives CASSLHPPGGTSEQYF.

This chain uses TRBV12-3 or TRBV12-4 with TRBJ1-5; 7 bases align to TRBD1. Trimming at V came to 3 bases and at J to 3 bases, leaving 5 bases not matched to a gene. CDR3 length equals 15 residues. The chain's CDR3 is CASSFNRGFNQPQHF. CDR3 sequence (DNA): TGTGCCAGCAGTTTTAACAGGGGTTTCAATCAGCCCCAGCATTTT.

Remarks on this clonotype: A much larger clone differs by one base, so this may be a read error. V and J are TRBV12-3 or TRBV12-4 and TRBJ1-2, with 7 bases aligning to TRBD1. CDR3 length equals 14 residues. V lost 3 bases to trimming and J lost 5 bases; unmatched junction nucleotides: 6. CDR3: CASSFGGTEYGYTF. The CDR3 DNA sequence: TGTGCCAGCAGTTTTGGGGGGACAGAGTATGGCTACACCTTC.

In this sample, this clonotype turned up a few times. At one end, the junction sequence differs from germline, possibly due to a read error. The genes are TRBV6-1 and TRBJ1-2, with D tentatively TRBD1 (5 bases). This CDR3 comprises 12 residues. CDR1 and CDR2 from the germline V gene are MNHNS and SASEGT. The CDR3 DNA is TGTGCCGGCAGGGACCTTGTTTCTGGCTACACCTTC. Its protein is CAGRDLVSGYTF.

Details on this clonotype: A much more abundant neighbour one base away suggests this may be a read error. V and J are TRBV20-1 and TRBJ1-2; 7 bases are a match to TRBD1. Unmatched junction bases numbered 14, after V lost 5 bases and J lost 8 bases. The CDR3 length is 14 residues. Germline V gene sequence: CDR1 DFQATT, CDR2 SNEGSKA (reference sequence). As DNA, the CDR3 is TGCAGTGCTGGAGGGACCAGGGGGACGGGGGGCTACACCTTC. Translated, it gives CSAGGTRGTGGYTF.

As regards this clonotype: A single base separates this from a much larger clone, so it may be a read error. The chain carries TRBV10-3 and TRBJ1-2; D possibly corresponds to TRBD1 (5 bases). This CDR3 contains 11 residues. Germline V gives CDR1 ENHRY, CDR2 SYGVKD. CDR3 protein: CATRDGYGYPF. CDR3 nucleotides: TGTGCCACCCGGGACGGCTATGGCTACCCCTTC.

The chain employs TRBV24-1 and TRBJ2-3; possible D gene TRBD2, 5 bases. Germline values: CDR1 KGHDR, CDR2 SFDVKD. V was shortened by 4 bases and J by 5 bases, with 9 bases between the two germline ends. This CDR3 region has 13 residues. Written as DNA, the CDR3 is TGTGCCACCAGTGACTCAGGAGGAGATACGCAGTATTTT. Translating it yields CATSDSGGDTQYF.

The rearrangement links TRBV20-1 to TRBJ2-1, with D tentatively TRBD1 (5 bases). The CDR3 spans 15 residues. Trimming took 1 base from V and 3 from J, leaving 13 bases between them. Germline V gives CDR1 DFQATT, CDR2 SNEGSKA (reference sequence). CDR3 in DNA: TGCAGTGCTAGAGCCGTGGGGCAGGGCTACAATGAGCAGTTCTTC. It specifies CSARAVGQGYNEQFF.

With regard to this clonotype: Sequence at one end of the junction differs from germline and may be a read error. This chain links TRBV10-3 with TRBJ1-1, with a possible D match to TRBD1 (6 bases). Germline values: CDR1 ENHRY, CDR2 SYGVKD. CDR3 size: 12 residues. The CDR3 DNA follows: TGCGCCATCAGTGACACAGGGTCTGGAGCTTTCTTT. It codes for CAISDTGSGAFF.

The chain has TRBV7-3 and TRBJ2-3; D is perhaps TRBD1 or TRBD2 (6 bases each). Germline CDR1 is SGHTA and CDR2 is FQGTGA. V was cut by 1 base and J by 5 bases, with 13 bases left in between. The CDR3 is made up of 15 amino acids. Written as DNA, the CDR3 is TGTGCCAGCAGCTTAAGTACGGGGGCGAGAGATACGCAGTATTTT. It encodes CASSLSTGARDTQYF.

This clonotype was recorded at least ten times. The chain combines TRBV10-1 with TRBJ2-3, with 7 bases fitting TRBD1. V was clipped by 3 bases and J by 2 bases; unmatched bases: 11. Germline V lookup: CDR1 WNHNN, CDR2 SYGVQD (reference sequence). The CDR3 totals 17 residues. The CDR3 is CASSDLSDRFPTDTQYF. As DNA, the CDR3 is TGCGCCAGCAGTGATCTCTCGGACAGGTTCCCCACAGATACGCAGTATTTT.

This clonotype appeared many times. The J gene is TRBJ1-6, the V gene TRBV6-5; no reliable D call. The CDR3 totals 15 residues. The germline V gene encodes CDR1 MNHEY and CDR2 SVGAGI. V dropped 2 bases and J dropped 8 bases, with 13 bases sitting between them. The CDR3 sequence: CASSYLGNEDSPLHF. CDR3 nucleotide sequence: TGTGCCAGCAGTTACCTTGGGAACGAAGATTCACCCCTCCACTTT.

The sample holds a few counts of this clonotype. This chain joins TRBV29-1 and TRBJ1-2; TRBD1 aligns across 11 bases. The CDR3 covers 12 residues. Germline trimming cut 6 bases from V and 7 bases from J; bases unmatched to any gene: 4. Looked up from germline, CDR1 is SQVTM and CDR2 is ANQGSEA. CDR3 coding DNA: TGCAGCGTGGGACAGGGGGATGCTGGCTACACCTTC. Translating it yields CSVGQGDAGYTF.

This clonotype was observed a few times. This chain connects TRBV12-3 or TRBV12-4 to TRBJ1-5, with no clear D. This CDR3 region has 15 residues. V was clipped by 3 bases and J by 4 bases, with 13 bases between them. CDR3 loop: CASSFRLSTNQPQHF. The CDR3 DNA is TGTGCCAGCAGTTTCCGCTTGAGTACTAATCAGCCCCAGCATTTT.

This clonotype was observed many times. This CDR3 is CSARAPYGVTEAFF. CDR3 DNA: TGCAGTGCTAGAGCGCCTTACGGGGTGACTGAAGCTTTCTTT. The chain is built from TRBV20-1 and TRBJ1-1; D is unclear. The germline gives CDR1 DFQATT, CDR2 SNEGSKA (reference sequence). The CDR3 runs to 14 residues. V dropped 1 base and J dropped 5 bases, with 14 bases sitting between them.

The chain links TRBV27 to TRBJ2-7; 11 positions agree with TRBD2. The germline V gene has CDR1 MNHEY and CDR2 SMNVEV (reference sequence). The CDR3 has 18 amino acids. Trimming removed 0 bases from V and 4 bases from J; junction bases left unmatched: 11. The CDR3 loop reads CASSLSPPTSGIDYEQYF. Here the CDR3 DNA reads TGTGCCAGCAGTTTATCGCCCCCGACTAGCGGGATCGATTACGAGCAGTACTTC.

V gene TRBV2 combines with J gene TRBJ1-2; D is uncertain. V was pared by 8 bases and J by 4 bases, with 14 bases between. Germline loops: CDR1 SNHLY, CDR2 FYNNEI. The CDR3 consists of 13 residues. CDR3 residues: CASSPAGPYGYTF. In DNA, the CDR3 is TGTGCCAGCTCACCAGCCGGACCCTATGGCTACACCTTC.

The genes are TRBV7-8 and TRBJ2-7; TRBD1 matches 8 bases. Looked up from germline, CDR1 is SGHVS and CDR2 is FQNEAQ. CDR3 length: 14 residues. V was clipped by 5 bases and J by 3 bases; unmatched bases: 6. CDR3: CASSQKGQDYEQYF. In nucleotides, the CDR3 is TGTGCCAGCAGCCAGAAGGGACAGGACTACGAGCAGTACTTC.

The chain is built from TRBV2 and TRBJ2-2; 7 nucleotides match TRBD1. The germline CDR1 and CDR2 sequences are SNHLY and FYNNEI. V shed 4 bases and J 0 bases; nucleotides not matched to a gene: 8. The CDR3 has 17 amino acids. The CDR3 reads CASSAPAGTANTGELFF. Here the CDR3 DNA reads TGTGCCAGCAGTGCCCCCGCCGGGACAGCGAACACCGGGGAGCTGTTTTTT.

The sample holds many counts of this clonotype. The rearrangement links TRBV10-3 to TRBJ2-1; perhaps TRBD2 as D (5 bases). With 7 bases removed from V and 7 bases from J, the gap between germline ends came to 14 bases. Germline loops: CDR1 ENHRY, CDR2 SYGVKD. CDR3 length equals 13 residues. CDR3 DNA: TGTGCCATCACTGACTACGGGGTAAATGAGCAGTTCTTC. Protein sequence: CAITDYGVNEQFF.

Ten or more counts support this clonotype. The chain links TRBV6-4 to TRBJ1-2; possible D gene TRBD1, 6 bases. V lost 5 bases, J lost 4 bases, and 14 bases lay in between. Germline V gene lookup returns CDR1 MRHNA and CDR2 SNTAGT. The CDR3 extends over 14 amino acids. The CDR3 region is CASSPDRTSYGYTF. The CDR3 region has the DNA TGTGCCAGCAGTCCAGACAGGACCTCCTATGGCTACACCTTC.

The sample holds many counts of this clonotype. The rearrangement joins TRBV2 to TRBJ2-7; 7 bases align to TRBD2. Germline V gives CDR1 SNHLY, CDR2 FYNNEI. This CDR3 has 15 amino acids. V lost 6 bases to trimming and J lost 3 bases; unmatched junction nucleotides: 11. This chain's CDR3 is CASSLQAGFGYEQYF. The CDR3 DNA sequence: TGTGCCAGCAGCCTGCAAGCGGGATTTGGCTACGAGCAGTACTTC.

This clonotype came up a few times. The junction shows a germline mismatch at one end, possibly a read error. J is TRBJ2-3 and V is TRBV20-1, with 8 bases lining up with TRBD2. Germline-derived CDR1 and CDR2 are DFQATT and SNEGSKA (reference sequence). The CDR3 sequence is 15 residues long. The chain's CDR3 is CNARVAGGGTDTQYF. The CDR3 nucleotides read TGCAATGCTAGAGTGGCGGGGGGCGGCACAGATACGCAGTATTTT.

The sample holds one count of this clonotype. The CDR3 DNA is TGTGCCAGCAGCTTAGTGGGTAGCGGGGGTGCCACCTACGAGCAGTACTTC. Encoded protein: CASSLVGSGGATYEQYF. The chain joins TRBV11-2 to TRBJ2-7; 9 bases are shared with TRBD2. The germline V gene encodes CDR1 SGHAT and CDR2 FQNNGV. Germline trimming cut 1 base from V and 2 bases from J; bases unmatched to any gene: 9. CDR3 length: 17 amino acids.